The clone carrying this TCR beta chain was observed a few times. This entry is derived from a study of CD8+ T cells in alopecia areata. Looking at the study overall: At a dose of 5 to 10 mg twice daily, oral tofacitinib was given to treated patients.

Extracted from the samples, RNA was reverse transcribed into cDNA to serve as the sequencing template. Sequenced by immunoSEQ multiplex PCR; TCRdb stores in-frame clones only, minus some. This table has more than 110,000 clones, roughly three fifths appearing once. CDR3 length equals 13 residues. Per germline, CDR1 LGHNA and CDR2 YNFKEQ. Trimming removed 0 bases from V and 8 bases from J, with 10 bases in between. The chain combines TRBV4-2 with TRBJ1-2; D is uncertain. The receptor was derived from a human donor with alopecia areata. Sequencing was performed on CD4+ T cells sorted from blood, taken at week 0. The CDR3 protein is CASSQESGYGYTF. The CDR3 DNA follows: TGTGCCAGCAGCCAAGAGTCGGGATACGGCTACACCTTC.